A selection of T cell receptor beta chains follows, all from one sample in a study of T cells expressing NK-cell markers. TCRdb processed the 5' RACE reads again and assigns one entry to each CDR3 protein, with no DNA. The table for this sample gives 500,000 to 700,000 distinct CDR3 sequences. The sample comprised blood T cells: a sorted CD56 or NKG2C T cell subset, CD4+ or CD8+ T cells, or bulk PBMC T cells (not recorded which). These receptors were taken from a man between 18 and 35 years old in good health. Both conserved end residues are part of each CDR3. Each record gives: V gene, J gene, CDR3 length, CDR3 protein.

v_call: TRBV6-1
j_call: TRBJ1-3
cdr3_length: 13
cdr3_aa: CASSRYSGNTIYF

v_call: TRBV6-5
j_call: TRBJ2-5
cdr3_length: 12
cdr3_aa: CASSYVGETQYF

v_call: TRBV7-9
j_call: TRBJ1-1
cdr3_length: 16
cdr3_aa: CASSVGQGAVNTEAFF

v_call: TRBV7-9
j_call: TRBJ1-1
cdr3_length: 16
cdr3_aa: CASSLESRFLDTEAFF

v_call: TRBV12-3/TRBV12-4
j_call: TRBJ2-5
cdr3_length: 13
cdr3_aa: CASRQGSAETQYF

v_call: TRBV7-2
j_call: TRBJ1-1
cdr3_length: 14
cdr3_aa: CASSSAPGGTEAFF

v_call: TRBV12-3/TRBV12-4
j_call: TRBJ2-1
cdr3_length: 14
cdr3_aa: CASYLDRSPNEQFF

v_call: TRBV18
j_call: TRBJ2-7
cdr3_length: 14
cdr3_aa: CASSHERTVYEQYF

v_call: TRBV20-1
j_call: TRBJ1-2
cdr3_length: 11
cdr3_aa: CSAPTGPGYTF

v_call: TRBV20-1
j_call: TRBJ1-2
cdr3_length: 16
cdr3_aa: CSARLGREILNYGYTF

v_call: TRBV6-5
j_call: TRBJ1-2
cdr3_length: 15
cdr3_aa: CASSYYSGGNYGYTF

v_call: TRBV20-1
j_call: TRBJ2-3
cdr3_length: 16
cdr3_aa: CSARDLLLTSTDTQYF

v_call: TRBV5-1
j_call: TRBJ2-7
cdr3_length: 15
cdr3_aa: CASSHSVGQSYEQYF

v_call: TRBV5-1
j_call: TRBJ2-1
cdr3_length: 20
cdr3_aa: CASSLSPGTRGLSSYNEQFF

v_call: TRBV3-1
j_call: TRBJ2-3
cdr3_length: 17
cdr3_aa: CASRRGSLAGETDTQYF

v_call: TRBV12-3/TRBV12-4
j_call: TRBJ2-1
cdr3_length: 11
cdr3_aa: CASSNAMKQFF

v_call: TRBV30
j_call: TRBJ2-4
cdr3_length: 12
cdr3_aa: CAWSVYGDIQYF

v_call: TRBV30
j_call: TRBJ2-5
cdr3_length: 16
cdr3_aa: CAWSGTGRIWRETQYF

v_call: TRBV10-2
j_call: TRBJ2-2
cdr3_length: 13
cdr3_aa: CARSEGITGELFF

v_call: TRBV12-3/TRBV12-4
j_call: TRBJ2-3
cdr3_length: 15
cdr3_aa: CASSTPGTGSDTQYF

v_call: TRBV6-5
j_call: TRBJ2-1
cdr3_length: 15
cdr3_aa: CASSYFVEGGSEQFF

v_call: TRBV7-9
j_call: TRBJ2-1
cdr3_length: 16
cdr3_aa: CASSVSVGGRENEQFF

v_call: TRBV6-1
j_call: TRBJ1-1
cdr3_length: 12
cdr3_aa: CASSEPPGEAFF

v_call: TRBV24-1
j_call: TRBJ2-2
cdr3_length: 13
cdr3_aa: CATKQGGTGELFF

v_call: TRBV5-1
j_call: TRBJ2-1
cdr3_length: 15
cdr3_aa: CASSSTGGPYNEQFF

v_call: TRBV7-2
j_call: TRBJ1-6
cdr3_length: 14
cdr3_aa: CASSLGLSFSPLHF

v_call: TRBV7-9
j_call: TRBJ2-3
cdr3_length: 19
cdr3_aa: CASSPGVAGGSPSTDTQYF

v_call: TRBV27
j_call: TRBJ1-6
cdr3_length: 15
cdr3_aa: CASSGEGGYNSPLHF

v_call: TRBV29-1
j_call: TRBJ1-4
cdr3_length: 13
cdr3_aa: CSVNRVLGEKLFF

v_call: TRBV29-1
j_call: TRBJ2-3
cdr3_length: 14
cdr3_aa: CSVDAGGTTDTQYF

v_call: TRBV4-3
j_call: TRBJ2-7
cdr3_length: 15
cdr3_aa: CASSHRRGISYEQYF

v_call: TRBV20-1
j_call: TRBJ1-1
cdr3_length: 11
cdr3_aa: CSARDGRGAFF

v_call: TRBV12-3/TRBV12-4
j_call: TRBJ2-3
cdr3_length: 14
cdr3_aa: CASSLVGGADTQYF

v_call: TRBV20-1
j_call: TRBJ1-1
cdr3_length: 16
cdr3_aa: CSAWDSKTAMNTEAFF

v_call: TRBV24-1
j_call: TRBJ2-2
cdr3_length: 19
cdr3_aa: CATSGTSGSTPRDTGELFF

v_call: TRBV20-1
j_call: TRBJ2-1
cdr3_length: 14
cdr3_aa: CSAAGGESYNEQFF

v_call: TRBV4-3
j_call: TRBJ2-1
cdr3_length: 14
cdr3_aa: CASSQELASNEQFF

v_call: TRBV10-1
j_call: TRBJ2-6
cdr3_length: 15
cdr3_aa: CASGDSSSGANVLTF

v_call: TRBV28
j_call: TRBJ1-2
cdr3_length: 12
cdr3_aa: CASSLEIGGYTF

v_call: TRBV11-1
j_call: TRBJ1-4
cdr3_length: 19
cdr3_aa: CASSPPNEGSAATNEKLFF

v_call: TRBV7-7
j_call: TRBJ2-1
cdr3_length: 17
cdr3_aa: CASSLVSTGQGFSEQFF

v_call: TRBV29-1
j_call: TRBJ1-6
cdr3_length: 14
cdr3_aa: CSVTQGAYNSPLHF

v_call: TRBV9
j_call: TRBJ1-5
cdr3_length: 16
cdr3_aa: CASSEGTGDSNQPQHF